These 23 T cell receptor beta chains share one sample of origin, sequenced in a study of blood T cell repertoires in COVID-19. Clones were sequenced by immunoSEQ multiplex PCR, and TCRdb holds only the in-frame ones, with some missing. The sample holds some 180,000 clones, 88% seen once. Source material: peripheral blood. The receptors come from a man aged 50-59 years who had recovered from COVID-19.

This chain uses TRBV4-1 with TRBJ2-1; D perhaps matches TRBD2 (7 bases). Germline V gene lookup returns CDR1 MGHRA and CDR2 YSYEKL. This CDR3 region has 15 residues. The V end was cut by 1 base, the J end by 8 bases, with 15 bases between. The CDR3 reads CASSQGGRGGDEQFF. DNA for the CDR3: TGCGCCAGCAGCCAAGGCGGCAGGGGAGGGGATGAGCAGTTCTTC.

The chain joins TRBV29-1 to TRBJ1-1, with 12 bases that match TRBD1. Germline lookup yields CDR1 SQVTM and CDR2 ANQGSEA. The CDR3 length is 15 residues. J was trimmed by 4 bases and V by 3 bases; bases with no gene match: 6. DNA of the CDR3: TGCAGCGTTGACCGGGACAGGGGGCCAGGCACTGAAGCTTTCTTT. Translation: CSVDRDRGPGTEAFF. The full variable domain, completed using reference TRBV29-1 and TRBJ1-1, is SAVISQKPSRDICQRGTSLTIQCQVDSQVTMMFWYRQQPGQSLTLIATANQGSEATYESGFVIDKFPISRPNLTFSTLTVSNMSPEDSSIYLCSVDRDRGPGTEAFFGQGTRLTVV.

The chain recombines TRBV9 with TRBJ1-2, with 7 bases matching TRBD1. The CDR3 has 14 amino acids. The germline gives CDR1 SGDLS, CDR2 YYNGEE. After removal of 3 bases from V and 4 bases from J, the junction contained 6 bases not matched to a gene. The CDR3 bases are TGTGCCAGCAGCGGAGGACAGGACACCTATGGCTACACCTTC. Amino acids: CASSGGQDTYGYTF.

The chain couples TRBV2 to TRBJ2-3; 8 bases are shared with TRBD1. Trimming removed 3 bases from V and 6 bases from J; junction bases left unmatched: 8. The germline V gene encodes CDR1 SNHLY and CDR2 FYNNEI. The CDR3 runs 15 residues. The CDR3 region has the DNA TGTGCCAGCAGTGACGGGGCAGGGGGCTCGGATACGCAGTATTTT. Its translation: CASSDGAGGSDTQYF.

The rearrangement joins TRBV7-3 to TRBJ2-3; 7 nucleotides match TRBD2. J lost 5 bases, V lost 2 bases, and 10 bases had no gene match. There are 16 residues in the CDR3. Germline lookup yields CDR1 SGHTA and CDR2 FQGTGA. The CDR3 DNA is TGTGCCAGCAGCTTAGGTGCGGGAGTCATGGGAGATACGCAGTATTTT. Residues: CASSLGAGVMGDTQYF.

The chain links TRBV6-5 to TRBJ2-7, with a tentative D call TRBD2 (5 bases). The CDR3 loop spans 13 amino acids. Germline-derived CDR1 and CDR2 are MNHEY and SVGAGI. V lost 2 bases, J lost 3 bases, and 8 bases lay in between. Here the CDR3 reads CASSYTGYYEQYF. In nucleotides, the CDR3 is TGTGCCAGCAGTTACACGGGATACTACGAGCAGTACTTC.

The V call is TRBV4-3, the J call TRBJ1-1; D not resolved. CDR1 is LGHNA, CDR2 YSLEER, per germline. This CDR3 spans 15 amino acids. V was clipped by 4 bases and J by 1 base, with 13 bases between them. The CDR3 is CASSPGRTENTEAFF. The DNA of the CDR3 is TGCGCCAGCAGCCCAGGCCGCACAGAGAACACTGAAGCTTTCTTT.

The V and J genes are TRBV2 and TRBJ2-2; 8 bases map to TRBD1. This CDR3 is built from 15 residues. Looked up from germline, CDR1 is SNHLY and CDR2 is FYNNEI. The trim removed 2 bases at V and 5 bases at J, leaving 4 bases unmatched. CDR3 amino acids: CASSEQGAGTGELFF. The CDR3 coding sequence is TGTGCCAGCAGTGAACAGGGGGCAGGGACCGGGGAGCTGTTTTTT.

The CDR3 nucleotides read TGTGCCAGCAGCGTAGAGGGGACAGGGGACGGACGTGAGACCCAGTACTTC. Its translation: CASSVEGTGDGRETQYF. This sequence joins TRBV9 and TRBJ2-5; 10 bases map to TRBD1. The CDR3 totals 17 residues. V shed 0 bases and J 5 bases; nucleotides not matched to a gene: 10. Germline loops: CDR1 SGDLS, CDR2 YYNGEE.

The V gene is TRBV15, the J gene TRBJ1-2; the match to TRBD1 covers 8 bases. The CDR3 runs 13 residues. J gave up 4 bases and V 4 bases, and 2 bases lay outside the gene matches. Germline CDR1 reads LNHNV; CDR2 reads YYDKDF (reference sequence). In DNA form, the CDR3 reads TGTGCCACCAGCATGGACAGGGCCTATGGCTACACCTTC. Its translation is CATSMDRAYGYTF.

The V call is TRBV9, the J call TRBJ2-7; 7 bases are shared with TRBD1. The CDR3 runs to 14 residues. The junction had 9 bases not matched to a gene; V was cut back by 5 bases and J by 4 bases. Germline loops: CDR1 SGDLS, CDR2 YYNGEE. The DNA of the CDR3 is TGTGCCAGCAGTCTTGGACAGGAGATTTACGAGCAGTACTTC. As protein: CASSLGQEIYEQYF.

CDR3 in amino acids: CSVALTGAIAREQYF. The DNA for the CDR3 is TGCAGCGTTGCTCTGACAGGGGCTATAGCGCGCGAGCAGTACTTC. The V and J genes are TRBV29-1 and TRBJ2-7, with TRBD1 identical over 8 bases. CDR3 length equals 15 residues. Germline values: CDR1 SQVTM, CDR2 ANQGSEA. J was trimmed by 6 bases and V by 4 bases; bases with no gene match: 14.

The J gene is TRBJ1-2, the V gene TRBV5-1; 9 nucleotides match TRBD1. This CDR3 has 15 amino acids. J lost 4 bases, V lost 0 bases, and 4 bases had no gene match. Germline assignment: CDR1 SGHRS and CDR2 YFSETQ. CDR3 amino acids: CASSLGGTGTYGYTF. DNA for the CDR3: TGCGCCAGCAGCTTGGGGGGGACAGGGACCTATGGCTACACCTTC.

A single count supports this clone. The chain carries TRBV29-1 and TRBJ2-1, with 10 bases fitting TRBD1. The length of the CDR3 is 14 residues. V dropped 5 bases and J dropped 5; count of bases not matched to a gene: 6. Germline CDR1 reads SQVTM; CDR2 reads ANQGSEA. The CDR3 loop reads CSVTGQGPDNEQFF. The CDR3 DNA reads as TGCAGCGTTACGGGACAGGGGCCCGACAATGAGCAGTTCTTC.

V and J are TRBV20-1 and TRBJ1-2; D gene uncertain. Germline lookup yields CDR1 DFQATT and CDR2 SNEGSKA (reference sequence). The V and J ends lost 3 bases and 3 bases respectively, with 8 bases between them. The CDR3 is made up of 12 amino acids. The CDR3 DNA sequence: TGCAGTGCTAGTATGGCGGACTATGGCTACACCTTC. This translates into CSASMADYGYTF.

This clone occurred once. DNA for the CDR3: TGTGCCAGCACCGGGACAGTGATGAACACTGAAGCTTTCTTT. Residues: CASTGTVMNTEAFF. This chain links TRBV2 with TRBJ1-1; TRBD1 matches at 7 bases. The CDR3 loop spans 14 amino acids. Germline CDR1 is SNHLY and CDR2 is FYNNEI. The J segment lost 0 bases and the V segment lost 7 bases, leaving 5 bases of the junction unmatched.

In its sample, this clone was seen a few times. V and J are TRBV6-5 and TRBJ2-5; tentative D call: TRBD1 (5 bases). Germline V CDR1 and CDR2: MNHEY, SVGAGI. The CDR3 runs 14 residues. The ends were cut back, 2 bases at V and 4 bases at J, with 11 bases in the middle. Here the CDR3 reads CASSYGAEVETQYF. DNA for the CDR3: TGTGCCAGCAGTTACGGGGCTGAGGTAGAGACCCAGTACTTC.

This clone was observed a few times. The chain is built from TRBV5-1 and TRBJ1-2; 7 positions match TRBD1. Trimming took 0 bases from V and 4 from J; bases not matched to a gene: 3. Germline CDR1 reads SGHRS; CDR2 reads YFSETQ. This CDR3 region has 14 residues. In DNA form, the CDR3 reads TGCGCCAGCAGCTTGGAGGGACAGATCTATGGCTACACCTTC. It yields the protein CASSLEGQIYGYTF.

The chain uses TRBV7-3 and TRBJ2-2; 7 nucleotides line up with TRBD2. J was trimmed by 4 bases and V by 6 bases; bases with no gene match: 5. The germline gives CDR1 SGHTA, CDR2 FQGTGA. This CDR3 comprises 14 residues. CDR3 residues: CASRQAGSTGELFF. CDR3 DNA sequence: TGTGCCAGCAGACAAGCGGGGAGCACCGGGGAGCTGTTTTTT.

The CDR3 here is CATSRGHNEKLFF. The DNA for the CDR3 is TGTGCCACCAGCAGAGGGCATAATGAAAAACTGTTTTTT. This sequence joins TRBV15 and TRBJ1-4; no definite D call. The CDR3 consists of 13 residues. Trimming pared 1 base from V and 4 bases from J, leaving 4 bases between. Germline V gene data show CDR1 as LNHNV and CDR2 as YYDKDF (reference sequence).

The chain employs TRBV19 and TRBJ2-5, with 8 bases matching TRBD1. V shed 3 bases and J 5 bases; nucleotides not matched to a gene: 5. Germline V CDR1 and CDR2: LNHDA, SQIVND (reference sequence). This CDR3 is 14 amino acids long. CDR3 bases: TGTGCCAGTAGTATCGGACAGGGATGGGAGACCCAGTACTTC. As protein: CASSIGQGWETQYF.

The chain recombines TRBV5-4 with TRBJ2-3; 8 bases map to TRBD1. The V gene end was trimmed by 4 bases and the J gene end by 3 bases; junction bases not matched to a gene: 10. The CDR3 has 16 amino acids. CDR1 SGHNT and CDR2 YYREEE come from the germline V gene (reference sequence). Written as DNA, the CDR3 is TGTGCCAGCAGCCGTCCGACAGGGGATTTTACAGATACGCAGTATTTT. Residues: CASSRPTGDFTDTQYF.

The gene calls are TRBV6-5 and TRBJ1-2; 8 bases are shared with TRBD1. Germline-derived CDR1 and CDR2 are MNHEY and SVGAGI. The CDR3 contains 14 residues. The V gene end was trimmed by 6 bases and the J gene end by 7 bases; junction bases not matched to a gene: 10. The CDR3 region is CASSGIRGQGGYTF. CDR3 nucleotide sequence: TGTGCCAGCAGCGGTATCAGGGGGCAGGGTGGCTACACCTTC.